The 18 T cell receptor beta chains reported below all come from one sample, sequenced in a study of control samples from healthy donors and cancer patients. Only in-frame clones appear in the TCRdb table, and some are missing; sequencing was by immunoSEQ multiplex PCR. Of 120,000 to 150,000 clones in the sample, more than 85% were seen once. Material for sequencing was blood. The receptors shown here come from a man aged 25 to 45 in good health.

The chain carries TRBV11-2 and TRBJ2-4, with 7 positions matching TRBD2. The ends lost 0 bases at V and 6 bases at J; junction bases unmatched: 5. In germline, CDR1 is SGHAT, CDR2 FQNNGV. The CDR3 covers 15 residues. The CDR3 protein is CASSLDGWGGNIQYF. CDR3 bases: TGTGCCAGCAGCTTAGATGGGTGGGGGGGAAACATTCAGTACTTC.

Only a few counts were recorded for this clone. The chain carries TRBV19 and TRBJ1-3; a possible D gene is TRBD1 (5 bases). Trimming cost V 3 bases and J 0 bases, with 15 bases left between them. This CDR3 contains 17 residues. Looked up from germline, CDR1 is LNHDA and CDR2 is SQIVND (reference sequence). The CDR3 DNA sequence: TGTGCCAGTAGTATTTGGGCCAGGGAGAGCTCTGGAAACACCATATATTTT. This codes for CASSIWARESSGNTIYF.

The chain employs TRBV6-5 and TRBJ1-5; 8 positions agree with TRBD1. This CDR3 contains 13 residues. The germline gives CDR1 MNHEY, CDR2 SVGAGI. The V gene end was trimmed by 8 bases and the J gene end by 3 bases; junction bases not matched to a gene: 3. CDR3 DNA: TGTGCCAGCTGGGACAGGCTCAATCAGCCCCAGCATTTT. This sequence encodes CASWDRLNQPQHF.

The CDR3 nucleotides are TGCAGCTATGACAGGGGTCGCTATGGCTACACCTTC. It yields the protein CSYDRGRYGYTF. The J gene is TRBJ1-2, the V gene TRBV29-1, with TRBD1 identical over 8 bases. From germline, CDR1 is SQVTM and CDR2 ANQGSEA. Losses at the gene ends were 8 bases for V and 4 bases for J; bases not matched to a gene: 6. There are 12 residues in the CDR3.

This clone has a single count. This chain connects TRBV19 to TRBJ2-1; D tentatively fits TRBD1 or TRBD2 (5 bases each). The CDR3 extends over 15 amino acids. CDR1 and CDR2 from the germline V gene are LNHDA and SQIVND (reference sequence). With 3 bases removed from V and 10 bases from J, the gap between germline ends came to 19 bases. The DNA for the CDR3 is TGTGCCAGTAGTATTAGAGGGACGGGACGACTCGAGCAGTTCTTC. It translates to CASSIRGTGRLEQFF.

The chain recombines TRBV29-1 with TRBJ2-7; a weak D match, TRBD2 (6 bases). Germline CDR1 SQVTM, CDR2 ANQGSEA. This CDR3 is 13 amino acids long. V was clipped by 7 bases and J by 1 base, with 14 bases between them. The CDR3 reads CSAQTRGSYEQYF. For the CDR3, the DNA is TGCAGCGCCCAGACTAGGGGTTCCTACGAGCAGTACTTC.

The gene calls are TRBV6-2 or TRBV6-3 and TRBJ1-5; TRBD1 matches 9 bases. V was clipped by 5 bases and J by 5 bases; unmatched bases: 4. This CDR3 contains 14 residues. The V gene's germline CDR1 is MNHEY and CDR2 SVGEGT. Written as DNA, the CDR3 is TGTGCCAGCAGTACGGGACAGGGAGATCAGCCCCAGCATTTT. Translation gives CASSTGQGDQPQHF.

The chain has TRBV2 and TRBJ1-2; D possibly corresponds to TRBD1 (5 bases). V shed 3 bases and J shed 6 bases, with 17 bases lying between them. The CDR3 consists of 15 residues. Germline CDR1 SNHLY, CDR2 FYNNEI. CDR3 sequence reads: CASSDGRAGTDGYTF. The CDR3 DNA follows: TGTGCCAGCAGTGACGGGCGGGCAGGGACTGATGGCTACACCTTC.

The chain is built from TRBV6-2 or TRBV6-3 and TRBJ2-2; D may match TRBD1 or TRBD2 (5 bases each). The CDR3 is 15 amino acids. The germline gives CDR1 MNHEY, CDR2 SVGEGT. Trimming cost V 6 bases and J 7 bases, with 18 bases left between them. CDR3 nucleotides: TGTGCCAGCAGCAAATCCGGGACCCTGATCGGGGAGCTGTTTTTT. Translation: CASSKSGTLIGELFF.

The chain links TRBV2 to TRBJ1-4, with no clear D. Germline V gene lookup returns CDR1 SNHLY and CDR2 FYNNEI. The V and J ends lost 4 bases and 2 bases respectively, with 17 bases between them. The CDR3 is 17 amino acids. CDR3 region: CASSAEGISGTNEKLFF. The CDR3 DNA reads TGTGCCAGCAGTGCAGAGGGTATCTCGGGCACTAATGAAAAACTGTTTTTT.

The J gene is TRBJ2-7, the V gene TRBV7-9, with unresolved D. CDR1 is SEHNR, CDR2 FQNEAQ, per germline (reference sequence). This CDR3 comprises 14 residues. The germline V and J ends were trimmed by 2 bases and 1 base, with 9 bases remaining between them. The CDR3 region has the DNA TGTGCCAGCAGCTTACAGACCTTGTCCTACGAGCAGTACTTC. Translation gives CASSLQTLSYEQYF.

V and J are TRBV27 and TRBJ1-6, with D possibly matching TRBD1 (6 bases). CDR3 length equals 15 residues. Trimming left V 4 bases short and J 10 bases short, with 17 bases between. Germline loops: CDR1 MNHEY, CDR2 SMNVEV (reference sequence). This CDR3 reads CASSSRTERGSPLHF. The CDR3 region has the DNA TGTGCCAGCAGTTCCCGGACAGAACGAGGCTCACCCCTCCACTTT.

V usage is TRBV3-1 (or the pseudogene TRBV3-2) and J usage is TRBJ1-3; D gene uncertain. Germline V gives CDR1 LGHDT, CDR2 YNNKEL (reference sequence). The V gene lost 4 bases and the J gene lost 2 bases, with 9 bases spanning the gap. This CDR3 spans 14 amino acids. CDR3 residues: CASSPRVAGNTIYF. The CDR3 DNA sequence: TGTGCCAGCAGCCCGAGGGTAGCTGGAAACACCATATATTTT.

The genes are TRBV19 and TRBJ2-7, with D tentatively TRBD2 (6 bases). Germline CDR1 LNHDA, CDR2 SQIVND (reference sequence). CDR3 length: 14 amino acids. Trimming stripped 5 bases from V and 3 bases from J, with 14 bases between. Written as DNA, the CDR3 is TGTGCCAGTAGTTCCCGGGAGTTATTCTACGAGCAGTACTTC. It is translated as CASSSRELFYEQYF.

The chain joins TRBV6-5 to TRBJ1-3; D remains ambiguous. The CDR3 contains 15 residues. Trimming pared 8 bases from V and 0 bases from J, leaving 14 bases between. Germline V gene sequence: CDR1 MNHEY, CDR2 SVGAGI. As DNA, the CDR3 is TGTGCCAGCCTTACAGCACATACCTCTGGAAACACCATATATTTT. This sequence encodes CASLTAHTSGNTIYF.

This chain connects TRBV4-1 to TRBJ1-5; D not certain. The V gene's germline CDR1 is MGHRA and CDR2 YSYEKL. V was shortened by 1 base and J by 1 base, with 8 bases between the two germline ends. The CDR3 totals 15 residues. The CDR3 nucleotides are TGCGCCAGCAGCCAAGTTGAGAAGAGCAATCAGCCCCAGCATTTT. Protein sequence: CASSQVEKSNQPQHF.

J is TRBJ1-2 and V is TRBV28; D gene uncertain. Trimming took off 9 bases at V and 4 bases at J, with 12 bases between the two ends. In germline, CDR1 is MDHEN, CDR2 SYDVKM. This CDR3 has 12 residues. The CDR3 is CASFGPGYGYTF. The DNA of the CDR3 is TGTGCCAGTTTTGGTCCAGGCTATGGCTACACCTTC.

V usage is TRBV5-1 and J usage is TRBJ1-1; 7 nucleotides agree with TRBD1. The CDR3 runs 16 residues. The junction had 9 bases not matched to a gene; V was cut back by 4 bases and J by 0 bases. Germline CDR1 reads SGHRS; CDR2 reads YFSETQ. The CDR3 loop reads CASSRDRESVNTEAFF. The CDR3 DNA reads TGCGCCAGCAGCCGAGACAGGGAGTCGGTGAACACTGAAGCTTTCTTT.